Included here is one T cell receptor (beta chain) sequence, with context. Its target is unknown. The data are from a study of response to subunit inactivated influenza vaccine. Study-wide points: There was a suggestion from the authors that each seasonal influenza vaccination recruits few new T cells.

TCRdb called the RT-PCR reads again in MiXCR, with one record for every CDR3 protein. The profile covers around 710,000 distinct CDR3 sequences, with about 15% appearing a single time and less than 7% taken by the ten largest. The length of the CDR3 is 14 residues. The V gene end was trimmed by 6 bases and the J gene end by 2 bases; junction bases not matched to a gene: 7. Germline lookup yields CDR1 SNHLY and CDR2 FYNNEI. The receptor was derived from a man aged 50 to 59 who received an inactivated influenza vaccine. This specimen consisted of PBMCs from blood, obtained 14 to 15 days before vaccination. V gene TRBV2 combines with J gene TRBJ2-7, with 7 bases matching TRBD1. For the CDR3, the DNA is TGTGCCAGCAGGGGACAGAGACCCCCCTACGAGCAGTACTTC. Protein product: CASRGQRPPYEQYF.